This T cell receptor (beta chain) is from a study of ipilimumab plus nivolumab after autologous stem cell transplantation. Across the whole study: A median of roughly eight nivolumab and roughly 5 ipilimumab doses were given. Both relapsed and primary refractory DLBCL were included. General observations from the study: The authors say TCR, Treg and microbiome findings warrant further study.

Libraries were prepared by immunoSEQ multiplex PCR; TCRdb keeps only in-frame clonotypes and omits some of them. The sample has about 12,000 clones, 69% seen once. As concerns this clone: Its antigen remains unidentified.

V lost 1 base to trimming and J lost 1 base, with 10 bases between them. From germline, CDR1 is LNHDA and CDR2 SQIVND (reference sequence). The length of the CDR3 is 15 residues. This TCR was sampled from a male donor with diffuse large B-cell lymphoma. The genes are TRBV19 and TRBJ1-1, with D maybe TRBD1 (6 bases). Sequenced material: PBMCs, taken in a trial of ipilimumab plus nivolumab as post-transplant consolidation. This CDR3 reads CASSIGGGPNTEAFF. Written as DNA, the CDR3 is TGTGCCAGTAGTATAGGAGGGGGACCGAACACTGAAGCTTTCTTT. The full variable domain, completed using reference TRBV19 and TRBJ1-1, is DGGITQSPKYLFRKEGQNVTLSCEQNLNHDAMYWYRQDPGQGLRLIYYSQIVNDFQKGDIAEGYSVSREKKESFPLTVTSAQKNPTAFYLCASSIGGGPNTEAFFGQGTRLTVV.